This T cell receptor beta chain was identified during a study of shared clonotypes between healthy human individuals. Study-wide points: The generation probabilities recorded for non-shared clonotypes fell below those of clonotypes shared by all four donors. Depth of sequencing was expected to influence donor clonotype sharing.

Data came from immunoSEQ multiplex PCR; TCRdb stores just in-frame clones and leaves some out. The table has fewer than 1.8 million clones, 98% seen once. Notes on this clone: Its antigen remains unidentified.

Germline lookup yields CDR1 SGHAT and CDR2 FQDESV (reference sequence). This CDR3 has 16 residues. V lost 3 bases, J lost 1 base, and 15 bases lay in between. The V and J genes are TRBV11-1 and TRBJ2-5; perhaps TRBD1 as D (5 bases). The specimen sequenced was naive CD4+ T cells sorted from blood. Subset described: CD45RA+ positively selected. This clonotype was obtained from a man aged 25-45 years in good health. CDR3 protein: CASSFSREGLQETQYF. Here the CDR3 DNA reads TGTGCCAGCAGCTTTTCCAGGGAAGGCCTCCAAGAGACCCAGTACTTC. Variable domain in full (rest from reference TRBV11-1 and TRBJ2-5): EAEVAQSPRYKITEKSQAVAFWCDPISGHATLYWYRQILGQGPELLVQFQDESVVDDSQLPKDRFSAERLKGVDSTLKIQPAELGDSAMYLCASSFSREGLQETQYFGPGTRLLVL.